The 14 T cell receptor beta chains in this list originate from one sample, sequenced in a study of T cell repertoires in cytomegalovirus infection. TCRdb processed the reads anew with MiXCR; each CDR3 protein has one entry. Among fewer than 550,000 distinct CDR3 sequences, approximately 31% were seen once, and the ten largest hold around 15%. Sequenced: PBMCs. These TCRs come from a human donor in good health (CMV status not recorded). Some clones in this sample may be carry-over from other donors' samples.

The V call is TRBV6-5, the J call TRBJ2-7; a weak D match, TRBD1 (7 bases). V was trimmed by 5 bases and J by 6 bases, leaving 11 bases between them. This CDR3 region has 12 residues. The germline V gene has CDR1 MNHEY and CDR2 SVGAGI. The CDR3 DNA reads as TGTGCCAGCAGTATCCAGGGGGGCGAGCAGTACTTC. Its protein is CASSIQGGEQYF.

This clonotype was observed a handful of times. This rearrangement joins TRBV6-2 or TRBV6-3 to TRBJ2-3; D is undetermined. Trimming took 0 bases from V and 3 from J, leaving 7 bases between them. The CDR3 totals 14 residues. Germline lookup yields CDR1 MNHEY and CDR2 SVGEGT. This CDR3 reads CASSYSSLTDTQYF. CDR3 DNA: TGTGCCAGCAGTTACTCGTCTTTGACAGATACGCAGTATTTT.

The CDR3 DNA reads as TGTGCCAGCAGCGGGGGACTAGCGGGAGAGACCCAGTACTTC. Translated, it gives CASSGGLAGETQYF. The chain combines TRBV5-4 with TRBJ2-5, with 12 bases lining up with TRBD2. The CDR3 sequence is 14 residues long. The V and J ends lost 4 bases and 4 bases, in that order; junction bases with no gene match: 2. Germline lookup yields CDR1 SGHNT and CDR2 YYREEE (reference sequence).

CDR3 nucleotides: TGTGCCAGCAGCTTGGCGGACAGGGGGCGCAGCTATGGCTACACCTTC. This translates into CASSLADRGRSYGYTF. J is TRBJ1-2 and V is TRBV5-6, with 11 bases fitting TRBD1. With V trimmed by 0 bases and J by 4 bases, 5 bases remained unmatched. This CDR3 has 16 residues. Germline CDR1 reads SGHDT; CDR2 reads YYEEEE.

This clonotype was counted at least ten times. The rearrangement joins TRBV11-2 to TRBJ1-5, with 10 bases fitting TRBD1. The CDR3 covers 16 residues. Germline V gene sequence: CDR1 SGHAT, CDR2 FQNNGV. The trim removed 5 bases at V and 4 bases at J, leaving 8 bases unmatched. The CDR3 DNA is TGTGCCAGCAGCGAATACGACAGGGGGCGGAATCAGCCCCAGCATTTT. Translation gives CASSEYDRGRNQPQHF.

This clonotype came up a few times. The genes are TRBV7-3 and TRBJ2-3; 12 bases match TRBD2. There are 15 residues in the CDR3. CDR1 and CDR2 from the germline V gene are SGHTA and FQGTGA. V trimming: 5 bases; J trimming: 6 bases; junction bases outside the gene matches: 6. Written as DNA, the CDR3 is TGTGCCAGCAGCCCTAGCGGGGGGGGCGCCGATACGCAGTATTTT. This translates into CASSPSGGGADTQYF.

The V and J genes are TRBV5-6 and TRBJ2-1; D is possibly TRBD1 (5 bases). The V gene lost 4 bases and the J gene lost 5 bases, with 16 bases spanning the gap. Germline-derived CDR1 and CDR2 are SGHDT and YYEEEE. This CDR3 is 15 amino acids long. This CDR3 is CASSPGSRVNNEQFF. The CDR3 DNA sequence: TGTGCCAGCAGCCCCGGTAGCAGGGTGAACAATGAGCAGTTCTTC.

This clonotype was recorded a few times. The DNA of the CDR3 is TGTGCCAGCAGCCCCCCAGACAAGAGCTCCTACAATGAGCAGTTCTTC. Protein: CASSPPDKSSYNEQFF. The gene calls are TRBV7-9 and TRBJ2-1; D is undetermined. This CDR3 contains 16 residues. V lost 5 bases and J lost 0, with 14 bases in between. Germline-derived CDR1 and CDR2 are SEHNR and FQNEAQ (reference sequence).

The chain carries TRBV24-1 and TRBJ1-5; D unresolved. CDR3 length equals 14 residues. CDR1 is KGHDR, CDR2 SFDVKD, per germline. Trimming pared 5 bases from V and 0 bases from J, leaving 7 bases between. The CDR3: CATSVSGSNQPQHF. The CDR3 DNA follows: TGTGCCACCAGTGTATCCGGTAGCAATCAGCCCCAGCATTTT.

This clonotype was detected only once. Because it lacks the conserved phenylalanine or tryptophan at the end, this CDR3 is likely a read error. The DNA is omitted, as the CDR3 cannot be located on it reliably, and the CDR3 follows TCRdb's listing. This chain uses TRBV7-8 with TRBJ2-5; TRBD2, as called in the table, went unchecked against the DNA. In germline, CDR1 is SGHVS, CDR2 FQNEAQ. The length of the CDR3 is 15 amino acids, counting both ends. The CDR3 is CAISLQRGVDRDPLL.

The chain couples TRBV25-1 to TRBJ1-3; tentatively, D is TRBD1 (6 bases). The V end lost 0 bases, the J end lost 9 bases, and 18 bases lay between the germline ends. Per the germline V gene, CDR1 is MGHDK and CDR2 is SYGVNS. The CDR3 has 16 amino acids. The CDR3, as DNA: TGTGCCAGCAGTGAATATATGGGACATCCCTCCCCCACCATATATTTT. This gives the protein CASSEYMGHPSPTIYF.

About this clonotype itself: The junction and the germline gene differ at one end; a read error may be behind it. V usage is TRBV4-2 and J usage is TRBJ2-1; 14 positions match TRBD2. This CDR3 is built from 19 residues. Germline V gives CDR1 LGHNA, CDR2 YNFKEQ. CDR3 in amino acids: CSSSKDPLTSGGAHNEQFF. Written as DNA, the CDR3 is TGTTCCAGCAGCAAAGATCCCTTGACTAGCGGGGGGGCCCACAATGAGCAGTTCTTC.

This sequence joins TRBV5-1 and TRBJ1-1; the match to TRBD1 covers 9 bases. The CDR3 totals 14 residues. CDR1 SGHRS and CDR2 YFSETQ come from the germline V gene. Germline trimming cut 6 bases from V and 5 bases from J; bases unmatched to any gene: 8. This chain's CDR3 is CASKGQGRRTEAFF. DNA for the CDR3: TGCGCCAGCAAGGGACAGGGCCGTCGGACTGAAGCTTTCTTT.

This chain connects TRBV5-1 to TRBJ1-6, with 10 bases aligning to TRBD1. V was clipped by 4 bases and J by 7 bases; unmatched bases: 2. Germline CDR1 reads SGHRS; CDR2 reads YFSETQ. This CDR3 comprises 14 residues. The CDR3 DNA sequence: TGCGCCAGCAGCATGGACAGGGGGAATTCACCCCTCCACTTT. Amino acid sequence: CASSMDRGNSPLHF.